The 27 T cell receptor beta chains below all came from one sample that was sequenced in a study of breast tumors, draining lymph nodes, adjacent tissues. Samples came from axillary lymph nodes draining the breast cancer. TCRdb passed the multiplex PCR reads through MiXCR, listing each CDR3 protein once. The repertoire holds about 200,000 distinct CDR3 sequences, roughly 29% seen once, with 4% to 5.5% in the top ten. Sequencing was carried out using axillary lymph node tissue. All receptors come from a female donor with breast cancer. Some clones in this sample may be carry-over from other donors' samples.

The chain carries TRBV24-1 and TRBJ1-2, with 8 positions matching TRBD1. The CDR3 loop spans 16 amino acids. Trimming took 2 bases from V and 5 from J; bases not matched to a gene: 9. CDR1 is KGHDR and CDR2 is SFDVKD in the germline V gene. This chain's CDR3 is CATSDSTGEGRYGYTF. The CDR3 nucleotides are TGTGCCACCAGTGATTCGACAGGGGAAGGAAGATATGGCTACACCTTC.

This clonotype has a count of ten or more. The genes are TRBV9 and TRBJ2-3, with 15 positions matching TRBD2. The CDR3 has 18 residues. CDR1 is SGDLS, CDR2 YYNGEE, per germline. V lost 0 bases to trimming and J lost 4 bases; unmatched junction nucleotides: 6. The CDR3: CASSVGTSGRGFSDTQYF. CDR3 sequence (DNA): TGTGCCAGCAGCGTAGGGACTAGCGGGAGGGGATTTTCAGATACGCAGTATTTT.

About this clonotype itself: One base away lies a much larger clone, so this may be a sequencing read error. The rearrangement joins TRBV13 to TRBJ2-7, with 7 bases lining up with TRBD1. Germline V gene lookup returns CDR1 PRHDT and CDR2 FYEKMQ (reference sequence). The CDR3 has 15 amino acids. CDR3 in amino acids: CASSLRGPYSYGQYF. The CDR3 region has the DNA TGTGCCAGCAGCTTAAGGGGGCCCTATTCCTACGGGCAGTACTTC.

On this clonotype: A clone one base away is much larger, so this may be a read error. The genes are TRBV6-5 and TRBJ1-2; 8 bases align to TRBD1. The CDR3 is 14 residues long. Germline trimming cut 6 bases from V and 4 bases from J; bases unmatched to any gene: 7. Looked up from germline, CDR1 is MNHEY and CDR2 is SVGAGI. The CDR3 loop reads CASRPRTGPYGYTF. CDR3 bases: TGTGCCAGCAGGCCCCGGACAGGGCCCTATGGCTACACCTTC.

This chain connects TRBV20-1 to TRBJ1-1, with D uncertain. Looked up from germline, CDR1 is DFQATT and CDR2 is SNEGSKA (reference sequence). CDR3 size: 11 residues. CDR3 nucleotide sequence: TGCAGGGCCGTGAGGAACACTGAAGCTTTCTTT. Protein product: CRAVRNTEAFF.

This clonotype was counted at least ten times. This chain uses TRBV30 with TRBJ1-6; TRBD1 matches at 7 bases. CDR1 is GTSNPN, CDR2 SVGIG, per germline (reference sequence). The CDR3 sequence is 15 residues long. V shed 3 bases and J 6 bases; nucleotides not matched to a gene: 8. The DNA of the CDR3 is TGTGCCTGGAGCCGAGGGGGCGCAGCTAATTCACCCCTCCACTTT. This gives the protein CAWSRGGAANSPLHF.

This clonotype has a count of ten or more. The gene calls are TRBV12-3 or TRBV12-4 and TRBJ1-1; possible D gene TRBD1, 6 bases. V was clipped by 4 bases and J by 5 bases, with 14 bases between them. This CDR3 comprises 14 residues. The CDR3 DNA is TGTGCCAGCAGTTACCAGGGGAGTGGGACTGAAGCTTTCTTT. Protein product: CASSYQGSGTEAFF.

Points on this clonotype: A read error may produce the germline difference seen at one junction end. The V and J genes are TRBV18 and TRBJ2-3; D is undetermined. The CDR3 loop spans 12 amino acids. Per germline, CDR1 KGHSH and CDR2 LQKENI. CDR3 in DNA: TGTACCAGCTCACCGACGCCGCCGGCGCAGTATTTT. Translated: CTSSPTPPAQYF.

Worth noting for this clonotype: Compared with germline, one end of the junction differs, possibly owing to a read error. The chain recombines TRBV24-1 with TRBJ2-4; maybe TRBD1 (5 bases). This CDR3 has 19 residues. Germline V CDR1 and CDR2: KGHDR, SFDVKD. The CDR3 protein is CATSDLQAADTLAKNIQHF. CDR3 sequence (DNA): TGTGCCACCAGTGATTTGCAAGCTGCGGACACCCTGGCCAAAAACATTCAGCACTTC.

This clonotype was counted ten times or more. This chain connects TRBV4-2 to TRBJ1-2; 8 bases line up with TRBD1. The CDR3 runs to 17 residues. The germline V gene has CDR1 LGHNA and CDR2 YNFKEQ. Trimming took 0 bases from V and 3 from J; bases not matched to a gene: 9. The CDR3 here is CASSQDLQGASDYGYTF. In nucleotides, the CDR3 is TGTGCCAGCAGCCAAGATTTGCAGGGGGCGTCTGACTATGGCTACACCTTC.

This clonotype was recorded many times. V and J are TRBV12-3 or TRBV12-4 and TRBJ2-2, with 8 nucleotides matching TRBD2. This CDR3 has 15 amino acids. Trimming at V came to 3 bases and at J to 9 bases, leaving 9 bases not matched to a gene. CDR3 nucleotide sequence: TGTGCCAGCAGTTTGGCGGGAGGCCTCCACCGGGAGCTGTTTTTT. It encodes CASSLAGGLHRELFF.

This clonotype appeared a few times. The gene calls are TRBV6-5 and TRBJ1-1; a possible D gene is TRBD1 (5 bases). Germline CDR1 and CDR2: MNHEY and SVGAGI. This CDR3 spans 15 amino acids. Trimming pared 6 bases from V and 3 bases from J, leaving 17 bases between. The CDR3 is CASSLIGGGDTEAFF. The CDR3 region has the DNA TGTGCCAGCAGCCTAATTGGGGGGGGGGACACTGAAGCTTTCTTT.

As for this clonotype: This may be a read error, as it is one base from a much larger clone. This is likely a read error, given that the CDR3 carries no conserved phenylalanine or tryptophan at its end. The V call is TRBV30, the J call TRBJ1-5, with D hard to call. Trimming took 2 bases from V and 2 from J, leaving 13 bases between them. The CDR3 contains 15 residues. Germline V lookup: CDR1 GTSNPN, CDR2 SVGIG (reference sequence). CDR3 amino acids: CAWSFRSQGNQPQHL. The CDR3 DNA follows: TGTGCCTGGAGTTTCCGGTCGCAGGGCAATCAGCCCCAGCATCTT.

This sequence joins TRBV4-1 and TRBJ2-1, with 10 bases lining up with TRBD1. J gave up 6 bases and V 4 bases, and 9 bases lay outside the gene matches. The CDR3 loop spans 16 amino acids. Looked up from germline, CDR1 is MGHRA and CDR2 is YSYEKL. In DNA form, the CDR3 reads TGCGCCAGCAGCCCAGGGCCGGGACAGGGGAGCAATGAGCAGTTCTTC. This encodes CASSPGPGQGSNEQFF.

This chain links TRBV7-9 with TRBJ1-5; TRBD1 might be the D (5 bases). The CDR3 is 14 amino acids. Per the germline V gene, CDR1 is SEHNR and CDR2 is FQNEAQ (reference sequence). V shed 5 bases and J shed 16 bases, with 24 bases lying between them. The CDR3: CASSRTGGNQGHHF. In DNA form, the CDR3 reads TGTGCCAGCAGCCGCACGGGTGGCAACCAGGGCCACCATTTT.

In regard to this clonotype: The final CDR3 position lacks the conserved phenylalanine or tryptophan, pointing to a likely read error. The chain links TRBV7-2 to TRBJ1-5; 7 positions agree with TRBD1. Germline CDR1 and CDR2: SGHTA and FQGNSA. J gave up 4 bases and V 4 bases, and 7 bases lay outside the gene matches. The CDR3 length is 15 residues. The CDR3 protein is CASSSLQGTNQPQHL. CDR3 DNA: TGTGCCAGCAGCTCTCTACAGGGGACAAATCAGCCCCAGCATCTT.

Ten or more counts support this clonotype. CDR3 nucleotides: TGTGCCAGCAGCTCTCGGGGCCTCCACTTT. It yields the protein CASSSRGLHF. J is TRBJ1-6 and V is TRBV2, with D hard to call. From germline, CDR1 is SNHLY and CDR2 FYNNEI. CDR3 size: 10 residues. Trimming pared 6 bases from V and 15 bases from J, leaving 9 bases between.

This clonotype has a count of ten or more. V usage is TRBV11-2 and J usage is TRBJ2-3; no definite D call. CDR1 is SGHAT, CDR2 FQNNGV, per germline. The CDR3 totals 14 residues. V shed 5 bases and J shed 2 bases, with 11 bases lying between them. The CDR3 DNA reads as TGTGCCAGCAGCCTCTCAGGTTTCACAGATACGCAGTATTTT. Translating gives CASSLSGFTDTQYF.

This clonotype was counted at least ten times. The chain employs TRBV20-1 and TRBJ2-7; weak D call: TRBD1 (6 bases). Germline values: CDR1 DFQATT, CDR2 SNEGSKA (reference sequence). This CDR3 has 15 amino acids. V was shortened by 3 bases and J by 1 base, with 16 bases between the two germline ends. Here the CDR3 reads CSASRLLGQSYEQYF. The CDR3, as DNA: TGCAGTGCTAGTCGACTCCTCGGACAGTCCTACGAGCAGTACTTC.

The chain recombines TRBV7-9 with TRBJ1-2; maybe TRBD1 (5 bases). Per the germline V gene, CDR1 is SEHNR and CDR2 is FQNEAQ (reference sequence). Deletions cut 6 bases from V and 8 bases from J, with 22 bases between. The length of the CDR3 is 15 residues. The CDR3 protein is CASSPAVAGTGGYTF. In nucleotides, the CDR3 is TGTGCCAGCAGTCCTGCCGTAGCGGGGACCGGGGGCTACACCTTC.

This clonotype was counted at least ten times. V is TRBV5-1 and J is TRBJ2-5, with 11 bases aligning to TRBD1. Trimming at V came to 4 bases and at J to 5 bases, leaving 4 bases not matched to a gene. Per the germline V gene, CDR1 is SGHRS and CDR2 is YFSETQ. The CDR3 loop spans 14 amino acids. CDR3 sequence reads: CASSTGQGGETQYF. CDR3 in DNA: TGCGCCAGCAGCACGGGACAGGGGGGCGAGACCCAGTACTTC.

The chain links TRBV20-1 to TRBJ2-5, with a possible D match to TRBD2 (6 bases). The CDR3 is made up of 15 amino acids. Trimming cost V 2 bases and J 9 bases, with 22 bases left between them. Germline V gene data show CDR1 as DFQATT and CDR2 as SNEGSKA (reference sequence). The CDR3 spells CSARPGAGSNQPQYF. The CDR3, as DNA: TGCAGTGCTAGACCGGGAGCCGGGTCCAATCAGCCCCAGTACTTC.

This clonotype has at least ten counts. The rearrangement uses TRBV18 and TRBJ2-2; the D is unclear. This CDR3 has 14 residues. Trimming removed 4 bases at V and 0 bases at J, with 6 bases between. Germline V gene data show CDR1 as KGHSH and CDR2 as LQKENI. DNA of the CDR3: TGTGCCAGCTCACGACAATCGAACACCGGGGAGCTGTTTTTT. It yields the protein CASSRQSNTGELFF.

This clonotype appeared a few times. The chain carries TRBV18 and TRBJ2-5; TRBD2 matches 7 bases. This CDR3 has 15 amino acids. The V gene end was trimmed by 0 bases and the J gene end by 2 bases; junction bases not matched to a gene: 3. CDR1 is KGHSH and CDR2 is LQKENI in the germline V gene. CDR3 protein: CASSPPGRAQETQYF. CDR3 sequence (DNA): TGTGCCAGCTCACCACCAGGGAGGGCACAAGAGACCCAGTACTTC. The variable domain in full, with the rest retrieved from reference TRBV18 and TRBJ2-5, is NAGVMQNPRHLVRRRGQEARLRCSPMKGHSHVYWYRQLPEEGLKFMVYLQKENIIDESGMPKERFSAEFPKEGPSILRIQQVVRGDSAAYFCASSPPGRAQETQYFGPGTRLLVL.

This clonotype was found a few times. This may be a read error: a much more frequent sequence differs by one nucleotide. Lacking the conserved final phenylalanine or tryptophan, this CDR3 likely reflects a read error. V usage is TRBV19 and J usage is TRBJ2-5; 8 bases align to TRBD2. CDR1 is LNHDA and CDR2 is SQIVND in the germline V gene (reference sequence). This CDR3 is 16 amino acids long. V dropped 5 bases and J dropped 4; count of bases not matched to a gene: 12. The CDR3 DNA is TGTGCCAGTAGTTCTCAGGGACTAGGGCTGGGAGAGACCCAGTACTCC. Translated: CASSSQGLGLGETQYS.

This clonotype was picked up many times. The V and J genes are TRBV5-1 and TRBJ1-6; maybe TRBD1 (6 bases). The V and J ends lost 0 bases and 8 bases respectively, with 15 bases between them. CDR3 length: 16 residues. Germline V gene lookup returns CDR1 SGHRS and CDR2 YFSETQ. CDR3 DNA sequence: TGCGCCAGCAGCTTGGGGGTCGGACAGCGCCATTCACCCCTCCACTTT. Translating it yields CASSLGVGQRHSPLHF.

Many counts were recorded for this clonotype. The rearrangement links TRBV28 to TRBJ2-2, with TRBD1 matching over 10 bases. This CDR3 has 16 residues. Germline trimming cut 6 bases from V and 5 bases from J; bases unmatched to any gene: 9. Per the germline V gene, CDR1 is MDHEN and CDR2 is SYDVKM. CDR3 region: CASRSMGQGITGELFF. The CDR3 DNA follows: TGTGCCAGCAGGAGCATGGGACAGGGGATAACCGGGGAGCTGTTTTTT.